Listed below are T cell receptor beta chains from one sample, sequenced in a study of patients and donors after allogeneic stem cell transplantation. MiXCR, applied by TCRdb to the RT-PCR reads, yields one record per CDR3 protein. The sample holds approximately 160,000 distinct CDR3 sequences, approximately 28% seen once. The sequenced sample was blood, either unsorted or a sorted T cell fraction (not recorded which). The receptors here all came from a human donor who was either an allogeneic HSCT recipient or a stem cell or donor lymphocyte infusion donor (not recorded which). It is not recorded whose cells these are; they may come from a transplant donor. CDR3s include the opening cysteine and the closing phenylalanine or tryptophan. Fields, in order: V gene, D gene, clone size, J gene, CDR3 protein, CDR3 DNA. D genes are given only for firm matches. Expanded clones are given a class, and other clones once, few, many or no size at all.

>TRBV19|TRBD1|NA|TRBJ1-6
CASSDRGNSPLHF
TGTGCCAGTAGCGACAGGGGCAATTCACCCCTCCACTTT
>TRBV7-2|NA|NA|TRBJ1-1
CASSPRGFLNTEAFF
TGTGCCAGCAGCCCTCGAGGGTTTTTGAACACTGAAGCTTTCTTT
>TRBV5-1|TRBD1|NA|TRBJ1-2
CASSRGGTGAHLDNGYTF
TGCGCCAGCAGCCGCGGTGGGACAGGGGCCCACCTCGACAATGGCTACACCTTC
>TRBV20-1|TRBD1|NA|TRBJ2-7
CSAHRGSSYEQYF
TGCAGTGCTCACAGGGGATCCTCCTACGAGCAGTACTTC
>TRBV7-9|TRBD2|NA|TRBJ2-3
CASSGGTSGSLDTQYF
TGTGCCAGCAGCGGCGGGACTAGCGGGAGCTTGGATACGCAGTATTTT
>TRBV27|TRBD1|NA|TRBJ2-7
CASSFVGTALIYEQYF
TGTGCCAGCAGTTTCGTCGGGACAGCTTTGATCTACGAGCAGTACTTC
>TRBV12-3/TRBV12-4|NA|NA|TRBJ2-1
CASRPYNEQFF
TGTGCCAGCAGGCCGTACAATGAGCAGTTCTTC
>TRBV3-1|NA|NA|TRBJ2-7
CASSQGWLAYEQYF
TGTGCCAGCAGCCAAGGCTGGCTAGCCTACGAGCAGTACTTC
>TRBV5-5|TRBD1|few|TRBJ1-1
CASSLGQGLNTEAFF
TGTGCCAGCAGCTTGGGACAGGGATTGAACACTGAAGCTTTCTTT
>TRBV19|NA|NA|TRBJ2-7
CASSMGAGIYEQYF
TGTGCCAGTAGTATGGGGGCCGGAATTTACGAGCAGTACTTC
>TRBV6-2/TRBV6-3|NA|NA|TRBJ1-5
CASSYYLGEGQPQHF
TGTGCCAGCAGTTACTATCTAGGGGAAGGTCAGCCCCAGCATTTT
>TRBV6-6|NA|NA|TRBJ2-7
CASSSLLYEQYF
TGTGCCAGCAGTTCCCTCCTCTACGAGCAGTACTTC
>TRBV14|NA|NA|TRBJ1-1
CASSRLGLGNTEAFF
TGTGCCAGCAGCCGTTTGGGACTCGGGAACACTGAAGCTTTCTTT
>TRBV20-1|NA|few|TRBJ1-5
CSASFRGSNQPQHF
TGCAGTGCTAGTTTCAGGGGTAGCAATCAGCCCCAGCATTTT
>TRBV12-3/TRBV12-4|NA|few|TRBJ2-3
CASSLRSRASTDTQYF
TGTGCCAGCTCCCTAAGGTCCAGGGCCAGCACAGATACGCAGTATTTT